This T cell receptor (beta chain) originates from a study of blood T cell repertoires in COVID-19. The CDR3 runs 13 residues. V dropped 7 bases and J dropped 3 bases, with 12 bases sitting between them. Only in-frame clones appear in the TCRdb table, and some are missing; sequencing was by immunoSEQ multiplex PCR. Among some 200,000 clones listed, 70% to 90% were seen once. The origin of this receptor is a woman aged 70-85 years with acute or convalescent COVID-19. This chain connects TRBV12-3 or TRBV12-4 to TRBJ1-1, with D tentatively TRBD1 (5 bases). Input material: peripheral blood. For the CDR3, the DNA is TGTGCCAGCAATTTCCCAGGGCACACTGAAGCTTTCTTT. Translation: CASNFPGHTEAFF.